The rows below give T cell receptor beta chains drawn from one sample of a study of tumor-infiltrating lymphocytes in primary liver carcinoma. TCRdb re-analysed the multiplex PCR reads in MiXCR, keeping a single row per CDR3 protein. The sample has approximately 340,000 distinct CDR3 sequences; about 61% are singletons. Sequencing used peripheral blood. The receptors come from a man in his forties with primary liver carcinoma and hepatitis B virus infection. Each CDR3 is given with its conserved first and last residue. The order of the fields is V gene, J gene, clone size, D gene, CDR3 protein, CDR3 DNA. A D gene is named only where the DNA matches it firmly. The size entry is marked missing in some rows and otherwise reads once, few, many or a size class.

TRBV5-1	TRBJ2-5	NA	NA	CASSLTGSLTGETQYF	TGCGCCAGCAGCTTGACCGGATCCTTGACAGGAGAGACCCAGTACTTC
TRBV28	TRBJ2-5	NA	NA	CASGPTSETQYF	TGTGCCAGCGGTCCTACGTCAGAGACCCAGTACTTC
TRBV11-2	TRBJ2-7	NA	NA	CAGSWFINSYEQYF	TGTGCCGGCAGCTGGTTCATCAACTCCTACGAGCAGTACTTC
TRBV6-1	TRBJ2-2	many	NA	CASSESVRLNTGELFF	TGTGCCAGCAGTGAATCCGTGAGGTTGAACACCGGGGAGCTGTTTTTT
TRBV4-1	TRBJ2-2	NA	NA	CASSPPEASKAGELLF	TGCGCCAGCAGCCCCCCTGAGGCTAGTAAGGCCGGGGAGCTGCTTTTT
TRBV11-2	TRBJ2-1	NA	TRBD1	CASSYGQAYGQFF	TGTGCCAGCAGCTACGGACAGGCCTACGGGCAGTTCTTC
TRBV29-1	TRBJ2-1	NA	TRBD1	CSEGQGRRSERFF	TGCAGCGAAGGACAGGGGAGGCGTAGTGAGCGGTTCTTC
TRBV10-1	TRBJ2-1	many	NA	CASGGRDNEQFF	TGCGCCAGCGGTGGACGTGACAATGAGCAGTTCTTC
TRBV5-5	TRBJ1-2	NA	NA	CASSRGQGIGESYGYTF	TGTGCCAGCAGCCGGGGACAAGGGATTGGGGAGAGTTATGGCTACACCTTC
TRBV6-5	TRBJ2-1	once	TRBD1	CASSYGQGMFNEQFF	TGTGCCAGCAGTTATGGACAGGGGATGTTTAATGAGCAGTTCTTC
TRBV10-1	TRBJ1-2	NA	NA	CAGKLWQGKNYGYTF	TGCGCCGGCAAATTGTGGCAGGGGAAAAACTATGGCTACACCTTC
TRBV7-9	TRBJ2-1	few	TRBD1	CASSRNRGANEQFF	TGTGCCAGCAGCCGCAACAGGGGCGCCAATGAGCAGTTCTTC